This is a list of T cell receptor beta chains from one sample in a study of identical twins. From the 5' RACE reads, TCRdb called clonotypes with MiXCR, one entry per CDR3 protein. The sample shows 400,000 to 550,000 distinct CDR3 sequences, approximately 22% of them seen only once. These same data were also listed under a study on T cells expressing NK-cell markers.

Specimen: CD4+ T cells sorted from blood. These receptors were collected from a woman in her late teens or twenties in good health. The CDR3 runs from the conserved cysteine through the conserved F or W. A D gene is named only where the DNA matches it firmly. Size values are once, few and many counts, or a class for expanded clones, and some rows have none.

D gene	V gene	clone size	J gene	CDR3 DNA	CDR3 protein
.	TRBV12-3/TRBV12-4	many	TRBJ1-5	TGTGCCAGCAGTTTTAAAGGCAGCCGACCCCAGCATTTT	CASSFKGSRPQHF
.	TRBV20-1	few	TRBJ1-5	TGCAGTGCTAGACAGGGGCCCCAGCCCCAGCATTTT	CSARQGPQPQHF
.	TRBV20-1	few	TRBJ2-7	TGCAGTGCTAGGGCAGGGGCGAGGGAGCAGTACTTC	CSARAGAREQYF
.	TRBV12-3/TRBV12-4	.	TRBJ2-6	TGTGCCAGCACTGGGGGCCTCGGCTCTGGGGCCAACGTCCTGACTTTC	CASTGGLGSGANVLTF
.	TRBV3-1	.	TRBJ1-5	TGTGCCAGCAGTCAGTCGAGGGTGCAGCCCCAGCATTTT	CASSQSRVQPQHF
.	TRBV5-1	many	TRBJ2-3	TGCGCCAGCAGCTTGGAACCCCCCGGAAGTACGCAGTATTTT	CASSLEPPGSTQYF
TRBD2	TRBV7-9	many	TRBJ2-7	TGTGCCAGCACCGGGACTAGTTCCTACGAGCAGTACTTC	CASTGTSSYEQYF
.	TRBV6-2/TRBV6-3	.	TRBJ2-1	TGTGCCAGCAGGGCTCGAAAGGGTGAGCAGTTCTTC	CASRARKGEQFF
.	TRBV6-1	.	TRBJ1-5	TGTGCCAGCAGTGCTTCCAGGGTGCCCCAGCCCCAGCATTTT	CASSASRVPQPQHF
TRBD2	TRBV2	many	TRBJ2-7	TGTGCCATCATCGGCGGGAGTAGGAACGAGCAGTACTTC	CAIIGGSRNEQYF
.	TRBV7-9	.	TRBJ2-5	TGTGCCAGCAGCTTAGCCGCCTGGGTGGGGTATTCAGAGACCCAGTACTTC	CASSLAAWVGYSETQYF
.	TRBV6-5	.	TRBJ2-2	TGTGCCAGCAGTTACTTGGGGCAGGGTGACACCGGGGAGCTGTTTTTT	CASSYLGQGDTGELFF
.	TRBV9	few	TRBJ1-2	TGTGCCAGCAGCGTAGGACAGGACTATGGCTACACCTTC	CASSVGQDYGYTF
TRBD2	TRBV10-1	.	TRBJ2-3	TGCGCCAGCAGTGGTCCGGGACTAGAAGACACAGATACGCAGTATTTT	CASSGPGLEDTDTQYF
.	TRBV20-1	once	TRBJ2-5	TGCAGTGCTGGACAGTTGGGGTGGGGGACCCAGTACTTC	CSAGQLGWGTQYF
.	TRBV20-1	.	TRBJ2-5	TGCAGTGCTTCAAGGAGGACAGCTCGGGCGGCCCAGTACTTC	CSASRRTARAAQYF
TRBD2	TRBV7-9	once	TRBJ2-3	TGTGCCAACGAAAAGGTAGCGGGAGCGACAGATACGCAGTATTTT	CANEKVAGATDTQYF
.	TRBV10-3	few	TRBJ2-6	TGTGCCATCAGCTCATGGGAGAGCTCTGGGGCCAACGTCCTGACTTTC	CAISSWESSGANVLTF
.	TRBV7-1	.	TRBJ1-2	TGTGCCAGCAGCTCCGGGATCCTCTATGGCTACACCTTC	CASSSGILYGYTF
.	TRBV6-5	.	TRBJ2-2	TGTGCCAGCAGTTACTCTGGGACACCTGCGAACACCGGGGAGCTGTTTTTT	CASSYSGTPANTGELFF
.	TRBV12-5	.	TRBJ2-5	TGTGCTAGTGGTTTGGTCAAGGGGGGGTACCAAGAGACCCAGTACTTC	CASGLVKGGYQETQYF
TRBD1	TRBV6-1	.	TRBJ2-2	TGTGCCAGCAAATACGACAGGGGCGAGACCGGGGAGCTGTTTTTT	CASKYDRGETGELFF
.	TRBV9	few	TRBJ1-6	TGTGCCAGCAGCGCGGACAGCCGTAATTCACCCCTCCACTTT	CASSADSRNSPLHF
.	TRBV10-3	.	TRBJ1-3	TGTGCCATCAGTGAGTCACCCTCTGGAAACACCATATATTTT	CAISESPSGNTIYF
.	TRBV5-1	many	TRBJ1-2	TGCGCCAGCAGCAGGGGACCCACGAATGGCTACACCTTC	CASSRGPTNGYTF
.	TRBV2	.	TRBJ2-5	TGTGCCAGCATTCGGGGTAGGGAGACCCAGTACTTC	CASIRGRETQYF
.	TRBV7-2	few	TRBJ2-7	TGTGCCAGCAGCTTAGCTGGACACCGTACCGAGCAGTACTTC	CASSLAGHRTEQYF
.	TRBV20-1	many	TRBJ2-2	TGCAGTGCTCCCACGGGACCTCCGAGAGGGGAGCTGTTTTTT	CSAPTGPPRGELFF
.	TRBV5-6	many	TRBJ2-1	TGTGCCAGCAGCTCCTTTAATACCCTGACAGGAGAGTTCTTC	CASSSFNTLTGEFF
TRBD1	TRBV11-1	.	TRBJ2-7	TGTGCCAGCAGCCGATACGGGACAGGGGGCAACGAGCAGTACTTC	CASSRYGTGGNEQYF
TRBD1	TRBV7-6	few	TRBJ2-1	TGTGCCAGCAGCTTTCGGTTGGGACAGGGGGCTAATGAGCAGTTCTTC	CASSFRLGQGANEQFF
.	TRBV10-3	few	TRBJ2-3	TGTGCCATCAGTGAGTCAATTTATACGCAGTATTTT	CAISESIYTQYF
.	TRBV12-3/TRBV12-4	.	TRBJ1-3	TGTGCCAGCAGTTTCGGGGGGCAGGGTAACACCATATATTTT	CASSFGGQGNTIYF
.	TRBV14	.	TRBJ2-1	TGTGCCAGCAGCCAATTGACTCTAGCTTACTACAATGAGCAGTTCTTC	CASSQLTLAYYNEQFF
.	TRBV6-1	few	TRBJ1-1	TGTGCCAGCAGTGAGTACACTGAAGCTTTCTTT	CASSEYTEAFF
.	TRBV5-1	.	TRBJ2-5	TGCGCCAGCAGCTTGGCCCACGGGGGGCCGGAGACCCAGTACTTC	CASSLAHGGPETQYF
.	TRBV12-3/TRBV12-4	few	TRBJ1-2	TGTGCCAGCAGTTTAGCAGGCTTCGGCTACACCTTC	CASSLAGFGYTF
TRBD2	TRBV20-1	.	TRBJ2-7	TGCAGTGCTTCCCGCGGGGGGAGTGTTGCCTACGAGCAGTACTTC	CSASRGGSVAYEQYF
.	TRBV20-1	few	TRBJ2-5	TGCAGTGCTAGAGATTATACTGGGACCCAGTACTTC	CSARDYTGTQYF
.	TRBV18	.	TRBJ1-4	TGTGCCAGCTCACCACAGGGGGGAAAGGCTGAAAAACTGTTTTTT	CASSPQGGKAEKLFF
.	TRBV4-3	few	TRBJ2-3	TGCGCCAGCAGCCAAGTTACGCCCTCTGTCACAGATACGCAGTATTTT	CASSQVTPSVTDTQYF
.	TRBV29-1	.	TRBJ2-3	TGCAGCGCCAGGGGTCCCACAGATACGCAGTATTTT	CSARGPTDTQYF
TRBD1	TRBV20-1	.	TRBJ2-5	TGCAGTGCTAACAGGGGCGGGTGGGAGACCCAGTACTTC	CSANRGGWETQYF
.	TRBV20-1	few	TRBJ2-5	TGCAGTGCTAGTACCCGATACCAAGAGACCCAGTACTTC	CSASTRYQETQYF
.	TRBV6-1	few	TRBJ2-3	TGTGCCAGCGGGGATCTAAGCACAGATACGCAGTATTTT	CASGDLSTDTQYF
TRBD2	TRBV9	few	TRBJ2-1	TGTGCCAGCAGCGTAGCTACGGACCGACTAGCGGGAGCCTACAATGAGCAGTTCTTC	CASSVATDRLAGAYNEQFF
.	TRBV15	many	TRBJ1-2	TGTGCCACCAGCCCCCGATCTGGGGGTAGGTATGGCTACACCTTC	CATSPRSGGRYGYTF
TRBD1	TRBV15	few	TRBJ1-2	TGTGCCACCAGCAGAGTGGGGACAGGGAGCGGCTACACCTTC	CATSRVGTGSGYTF
.	TRBV20-1	many	TRBJ2-5	TGCAGTGCTTCCTACCTAGGGAAAGAGACCCAGTACTTC	CSASYLGKETQYF